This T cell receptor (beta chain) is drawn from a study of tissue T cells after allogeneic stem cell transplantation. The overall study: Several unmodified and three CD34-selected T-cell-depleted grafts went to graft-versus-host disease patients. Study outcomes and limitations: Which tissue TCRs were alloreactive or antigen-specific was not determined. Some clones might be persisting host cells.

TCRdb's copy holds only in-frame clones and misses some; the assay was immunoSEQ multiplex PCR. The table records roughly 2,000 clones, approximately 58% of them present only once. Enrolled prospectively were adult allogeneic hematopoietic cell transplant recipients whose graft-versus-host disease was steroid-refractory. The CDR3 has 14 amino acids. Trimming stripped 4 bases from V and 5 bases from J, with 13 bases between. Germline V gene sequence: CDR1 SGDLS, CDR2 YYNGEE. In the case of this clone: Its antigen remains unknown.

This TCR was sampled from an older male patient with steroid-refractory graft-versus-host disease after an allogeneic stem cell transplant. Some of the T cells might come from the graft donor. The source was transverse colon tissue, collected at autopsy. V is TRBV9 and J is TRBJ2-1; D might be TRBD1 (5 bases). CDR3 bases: TGTGCCAGCAGCCCCCGGACATACCACAATGAGCAGTTCTTC. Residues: CASSPRTYHNEQFF. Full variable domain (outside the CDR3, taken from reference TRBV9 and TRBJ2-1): DSGVTQTPKHLITATGQRVTLRCSPRSGDLSVYWYQQSLDQGLQFLIQYYNGEERAKGNILERFSAQQFPDLHSELNLSSLELGDSALYFCASSPRTYHNEQFFGPGTRLTVL.